The rows below give T cell receptor beta chains drawn from one sample of a study of blood T cell repertoires in COVID-19. The repertoire was sequenced with immunoSEQ multiplex PCR; TCRdb's copy has only in-frame clones and lacks some. The sample has some 150,000 clones; roughly 80% are singletons. Sequenced sample: peripheral blood. These receptors were obtained from a woman aged 45-59 years with active or convalescent COVID-19. CDR3s include the opening cysteine and the closing phenylalanine or tryptophan. D genes are given only for firm matches.

V gene	CDR3 length	D gene	J gene	CDR3 protein	CDR3 DNA
TRBV15	13	.	TRBJ1-4	CATSRGVYEKLFF	TGTGCCACCAGCCGGGGGGTCTATGAAAAACTGTTTTTT
TRBV11-2	15	TRBD2	TRBJ2-2	CASSLALAGTGELFF	TGTGCCAGCAGCTTAGCACTAGCGGGGACCGGGGAGCTGTTTTTT
TRBV18	15	TRBD1	TRBJ2-5	CASSPPQDRRETQYF	TGTGCCAGCTCACCACCGCAGGACAGGCGGGAGACCCAGTACTTC
TRBV28	15	.	TRBJ1-5	CASSFRQASNQPQHF	TGTGCCAGCAGTTTCCGACAGGCCAGCAATCAGCCCCAGCATTTT
TRBV18	15	.	TRBJ1-4	CASSSNQGTNEKLFF	TGTGCCAGTTCTTCCAACCAGGGAACTAATGAAAAACTGTTTTTT
TRBV2	16	TRBD1	TRBJ1-4	CASSQDAGGENEKLFF	TGTGCCAGCAGTCAAGACGCAGGGGGCGAGAATGAAAAACTGTTTTTT
TRBV6-5	13	.	TRBJ2-3	CASREGVQDTQYF	TGTGCCAGCAGGGAGGGAGTGCAAGATACGCAGTATTTT
TRBV19	16	TRBD1	TRBJ1-2	CASSTKGDRAVRGYTF	TGTGCCAGTAGTACAAAAGGGGACAGGGCGGTGCGTGGCTACACCTTC
TRBV20-1	17	.	TRBJ2-5	CSASQLSAWRDQETQYF	TGCAGTGCTAGTCAATTAAGCGCTTGGAGGGATCAAGAGACCCAGTACTTC
TRBV9	13	.	TRBJ2-2	CASGASNTGELFF	TGTGCCAGCGGTGCTAGCAACACCGGGGAGCTGTTTTTT
TRBV4-1	16	TRBD1	TRBJ2-2	CASSHLGQANTGELFF	TGCGCCAGCAGCCACTTGGGACAGGCGAACACCGGGGAGCTGTTTTTT
TRBV29-1	15	.	TRBJ2-7	CSVGGGPSPPYEQYF	TGCAGCGTTGGCGGCGGCCCTAGCCCTCCCTACGAGCAGTACTTC
TRBV11-2	16	TRBD2	TRBJ2-2	CASSLEAAGAFGELFF	TGTGCCAGCAGCTTAGAGGCAGCGGGAGCTTTCGGGGAGCTGTTTTTT
TRBV4-3	16	TRBD2	TRBJ2-1	CASSHDSGGKYNEQFF	TGCGCCAGCAGCCATGACAGCGGGGGAAAATACAATGAGCAGTTCTTC
TRBV5-1	15	.	TRBJ1-6	CASSLDSYYNSPLHF	TGCGCCAGCAGCTTGGACAGTTATTATAATTCACCCCTCCACTTT
TRBV3-1/TRBV3-2	24	TRBD2	TRBJ2-1	CASSPGTSRTGIPRATRSYNEQFF	TGTGCCAGCAGCCCCGGGACTAGCAGAACCGGAATCCCAAGGGCTACCCGGTCCTACAATGAGCAGTTCTTC